Reported below is one T cell receptor (beta chain). What it recognizes is unknown. It was the approximately 120-subject validation cohort, separate from the approximately 700-subject first cohort, to which the donors belonged. Germline CDR1 reads ENHRY; CDR2 reads SYGVKD. Trimming cost V 6 bases and J 4 bases; bases outside gene matches: 17. The CDR3 is 17 amino acids. This record comes from a study of cytomegalovirus exposure and HLA in healthy donors. Study findings and constraints: Researchers counted around 180 TCR beta chains as cytomegalovirus-associated. Clusters of TCRs from the first cohort tended to co-occur in the roughly 120 validation repertoires (as a later analysis found). Many donors carried some public TCRs, although rarity characterized most TCR sequences.

Assay used: immunoSEQ multiplex PCR; TCRdb lists only in-frame clones, some missing. The sample consists of roughly 150,000 clones, about 89% of them appearing once. The chain carries TRBV10-3 and TRBJ2-7; 8 nucleotides align to TRBD1. The TCR comes from a woman younger than 30 in good health and CMV-seropositive. Specimen: PBMCs. The CDR3: CAISTDTGQGFIYEQYF. The DNA for the CDR3 is TGTGCCATCAGCACAGACACAGGACAGGGTTTTATATACGAGCAGTACTTC.